This TCR beta chain was retrieved from a study of regulatory T cells in long-lasting Graves disease. Time point in this sample: newly diagnosed GD, antithyroid drugs for less than 3 months. The authors made the TCR library using RNA they extracted from PBMCs. iRepertoire HTBI primers and Arm-PCR of CDR3 regions built TCR beta libraries. Via MiXCR, TCRdb re-called the multiplex PCR reads, giving one row per CDR3 protein. The sample gives under 800,000 distinct CDR3 sequences, around 15% of which show up once; more than 15% is in the top ten. Trimming at V came to 6 bases and at J to 3 bases, leaving 4 bases not matched to a gene. This CDR3 spans 14 amino acids. Germline V gene data show CDR1 as SNHLY and CDR2 as FYNNEI. This sample was also put to use in a study of T cells in Graves' hyperthyroidism and ophthalmopathy.

The starting material was peripheral blood mononuclear cells (PBMCs), obtained at new diagnosis, from a patient treated with antithyroid drugs. The clonotype comes from a woman aged 25 to 45 with Graves disease. The chain carries TRBV2 and TRBJ1-3, with 8 positions matching TRBD1. CDR3: CASSGQGFGNTIYF. CDR3 nucleotides: TGTGCCAGCAGCGGACAGGGATTTGGAAACACCATATATTTT.